The 2 T cell receptor beta chains below all came from one sample that was sequenced in a study of metastatic and nonmetastatic thyroid tumors. No patient received treatment before thyroid surgery. TCRdb re-called clones from the PCR reads using MiXCR. This sample carries about 92,000 clones, about 15% of them seen once, and the ten largest clones take 3% to 4.5%. Sequenced input: blood. The origin of the receptors is a female donor with papillary thyroid cancer or a benign thyroid nodule (not recorded which). Some clones in this sample may be carry-over from other donors' samples.

In its sample, this clone was seen many times. The chain uses TRBV27 and TRBJ1-6; tentatively, D is TRBD1 (6 bases). The germline gives CDR1 MNHEY, CDR2 SMNVEV (reference sequence). There are 14 residues in the CDR3. V lost 5 bases to trimming and J lost 2 bases, with 7 bases between them. The CDR3 sequence is CASSGGPYNSPLHF. CDR3 DNA sequence: TGTGCCAGCAGTGGGGGCCCCTATAATTCACCCCTCCACTTT.

This clone was observed at least ten times. The chain employs TRBV6-5 and TRBJ1-6; 7 bases line up with TRBD1. Germline CDR1 and CDR2: MNHEY and SVGAGI. The V gene end was trimmed by 6 bases and the J gene end by 3 bases; junction bases not matched to a gene: 14. This CDR3 is built from 18 residues. In nucleotides, the CDR3 is TGTGCCAGCAGGCCGGACCGGGACAGCGTGGACTATAATTCACCCCTCCACTTT. It encodes CASRPDRDSVDYNSPLHF.